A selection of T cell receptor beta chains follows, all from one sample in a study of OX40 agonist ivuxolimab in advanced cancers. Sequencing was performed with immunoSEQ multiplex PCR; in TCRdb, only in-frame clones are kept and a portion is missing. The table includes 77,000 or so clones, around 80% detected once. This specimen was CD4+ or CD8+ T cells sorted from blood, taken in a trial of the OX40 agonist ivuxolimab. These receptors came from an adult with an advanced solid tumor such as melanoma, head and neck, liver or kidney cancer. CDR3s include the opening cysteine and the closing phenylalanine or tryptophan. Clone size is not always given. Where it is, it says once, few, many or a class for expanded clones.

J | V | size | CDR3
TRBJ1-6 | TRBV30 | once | CAWSVQDNSPLHF
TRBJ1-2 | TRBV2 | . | CASSEQGSDGYTF
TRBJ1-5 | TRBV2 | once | CASSRDGPYSNQPQHF
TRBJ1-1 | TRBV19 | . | CASSIGTGLSTEAFF
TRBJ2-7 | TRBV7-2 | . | CASSPSVLAGAAYEQYF
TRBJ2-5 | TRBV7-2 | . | CASSPTVRGVQTQYF
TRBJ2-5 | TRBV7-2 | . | CASSSQPRGKTETQYF
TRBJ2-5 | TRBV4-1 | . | CASSQETLGGETQYF
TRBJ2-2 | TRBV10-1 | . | CASNQSTGELFF
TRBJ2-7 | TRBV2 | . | CASSAQGASYEQYF
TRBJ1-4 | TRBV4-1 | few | CASSRSLLEGGAANEKLFF
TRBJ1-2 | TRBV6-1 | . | CASSASPGQGGSYTF
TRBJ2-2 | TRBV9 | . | CASSAVTGNSGTGELFF
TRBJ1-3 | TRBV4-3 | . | CASSQDHPGNTIYF
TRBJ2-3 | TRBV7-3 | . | CASSPETSGGNTQYF
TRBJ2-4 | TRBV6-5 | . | CASSPMEFAKNIQYF
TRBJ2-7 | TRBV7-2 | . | CASRRGGLAGSPYEQYF
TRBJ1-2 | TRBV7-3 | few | CASSSTGSGDGYTF
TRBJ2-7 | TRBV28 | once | CASSLVPRTYEQYF
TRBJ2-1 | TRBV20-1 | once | CSVGTNNEQFF
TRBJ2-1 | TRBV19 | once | CASRDPSSYNEQFF
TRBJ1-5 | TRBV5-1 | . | CASSLFGDSNQPQHF
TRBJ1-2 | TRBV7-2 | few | CASSLQKNYGYTF
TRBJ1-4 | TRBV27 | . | CASSSLAEGGEKLFF
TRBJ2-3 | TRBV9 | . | CASSVSGTSTDTQYF
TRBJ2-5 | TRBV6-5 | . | CASSYRAGGETQYF
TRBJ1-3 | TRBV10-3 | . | CAMSGQGNTIYF
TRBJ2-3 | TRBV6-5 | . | CASSYSGVGTDTQYF
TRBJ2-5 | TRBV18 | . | CASSPPTNFQETQYF
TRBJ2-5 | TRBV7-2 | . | CASRISGGPGETQYF
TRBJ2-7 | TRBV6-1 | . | CASTMEGNEQYF
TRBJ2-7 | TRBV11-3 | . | CASSLDQGHEQYF
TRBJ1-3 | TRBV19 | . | CASSNIAGGNTIYF
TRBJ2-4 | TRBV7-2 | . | CASSPRGERDIQYF
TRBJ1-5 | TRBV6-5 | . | CASRRQSGDNQPQHF